Following are 12 T cell receptor beta chains from one sample sequenced in a study of T cell responses to AZD1222 COVID-19 vaccine. Method: immunoSEQ multiplex PCR; TCRdb's copy keeps in-frame clones and lacks some. Among about 110,000 clones listed, about four fifths were seen once. The specimen was peripheral blood, collected on day 0 of AZD1222 vaccination. The receptors come from an adult in good health.

The rearrangement uses TRBV5-1 and TRBJ2-3; 7 bases align to TRBD1. The junction had 5 bases not matched to a gene; V was cut back by 6 bases and J by 1 base. The germline V gene has CDR1 SGHRS and CDR2 YFSETQ. The CDR3 has 14 residues. The CDR3 coding sequence is TGCGCCAGCACCCCCGGGACAGGCACAGATACGCAGTATTTT. Its translation is CASTPGTGTDTQYF.

This clone is a singleton in its sample. The chain employs TRBV7-2 and TRBJ2-2, with a possible D match to TRBD2 (6 bases). Germline loops: CDR1 SGHTA, CDR2 FQGNSA. The CDR3 contains 15 residues. The germline V and J ends were trimmed by 8 bases and 4 bases, with 17 bases remaining between them. The chain's CDR3 is CASLGGARGTGELFF. Written as DNA, the CDR3 is TGTGCCAGCCTCGGAGGGGCCCGAGGCACCGGGGAGCTGTTTTTT.

The chain recombines TRBV7-2 with TRBJ2-2; D remains unclear. The ends were cut back, 5 bases at V and 0 bases at J, with 10 bases in the middle. The germline V gene has CDR1 SGHTA and CDR2 FQGNSA. The CDR3 is made up of 15 amino acids. The CDR3 nucleotides are TGTGCCAGCAGCCCTGGCCTCACGAACACCGGGGAGCTGTTTTTT. As protein: CASSPGLTNTGELFF.

The chain has TRBV5-6 and TRBJ2-3; TRBD2 matches at 9 bases. There are 17 residues in the CDR3. Trimming took 4 bases from V and 1 from J; bases not matched to a gene: 10. CDR1 SGHDT and CDR2 YYEEEE come from the germline V gene. The CDR3 sequence: CASSQYSGGGGTDTQYF. The DNA for the CDR3 is TGTGCCAGCAGCCAATATAGCGGGGGTGGGGGCACAGATACGCAGTATTTT.

The rearrangement links TRBV12-2 to TRBJ2-7. TRBV12-2 is an annotated pseudogene. The CDR3 has 15 residues. CDR3 loop: CASRSRLDGSYEQYF. The CDR3 coding sequence is TGTGCAAGTCGCTCCCGGCTGGACGGATCCTACGAGCAGTACTTC.

V usage is TRBV7-8 and J usage is TRBJ2-1; TRBD1 aligns across 9 bases. The CDR3 extends over 16 amino acids. The trim removed 5 bases at V and 0 bases at J, leaving 5 bases unmatched. Germline V gives CDR1 SGHVS, CDR2 FQNEAQ. The DNA for the CDR3 is TGTGCCAGCAGCGCCCGACAGGGGGGCTCCTACAATGAGCAGTTCTTC. This codes for CASSARQGGSYNEQFF.

The chain recombines TRBV7-2 with TRBJ2-7, with D possibly matching TRBD2 (6 bases). This CDR3 spans 14 amino acids. The V gene lost 7 bases and the J gene lost 5 bases, with 18 bases spanning the gap. Per germline, CDR1 SGHTA and CDR2 FQGNSA. The CDR3 nucleotides are TGTGCCAGCATCCCCGGCGGGGTATCGAACGAGCAGTACTTC. As protein: CASIPGGVSNEQYF.

The rearrangement links TRBV28 to TRBJ1-2; tentatively, D is TRBD1 (5 bases). Per the germline V gene, CDR1 is MDHEN and CDR2 is SYDVKM. V was clipped by 5 bases and J by 7 bases, with 17 bases between them. The length of the CDR3 is 14 residues. The CDR3 reads CASSPPGGSGGYTF. The CDR3 region has the DNA TGTGCCAGCAGTCCCCCGGGGGGATCGGGTGGCTACACCTTC.

This clone was seen once. The chain combines TRBV5-6 with TRBJ1-1; the D is unclear. The germline CDR1 and CDR2 sequences are SGHDT and YYEEEE. Trimming removed 0 bases from V and 10 bases from J, with 13 bases in between. The CDR3 contains 13 residues. The CDR3 nucleotides read TGTGCCAGCAGCTTGGTTTCAAGTCCTTCAGCTTTCTTT. This encodes CASSLVSSPSAFF.

The chain links TRBV5-5 to TRBJ2-1, with TRBD2 identical over 9 bases. Germline lookup yields CDR1 SGHKS and CDR2 YYEKEE (reference sequence). This CDR3 is built from 18 residues. The J segment lost 8 bases and the V segment lost 4 bases, leaving 19 bases of the junction unmatched. The CDR3 sequence is CASSSLAGAGLSVYEQFF. For the CDR3, the DNA is TGTGCCAGCAGCAGCTTAGCGGGAGCGGGTCTCTCGGTGTATGAGCAGTTCTTC.

The chain recombines TRBV5-1 with TRBJ1-2; D gene uncertain. Trimming shortened V by 1 base and J by 3 bases, and 13 bases separated the two germline ends. This CDR3 contains 15 residues. Germline V CDR1 and CDR2: SGHRS, YFSETQ. CDR3 DNA: TGCGCCAGCAGCTTGAATGTAGGGTCCGACTATGGCTACACCTTC. The encoded protein is CASSLNVGSDYGYTF. Complete variable domain (other parts from reference TRBV5-1 and TRBJ1-2): KAGVTQTPRYLIKTRGQQVTLSCSPISGHRSVSWYQQTPGQGLQFLFEYFSETQRNKGNFPGRFSGRQFSNSRSEMNVSTLELGDSALYLCASSLNVGSDYGYTFGSGTRLTVV.

CDR3: CASTSRGRAPDTQYF. The CDR3 DNA reads as TGTGCCAGCACTAGCCGTGGGAGGGCCCCAGATACGCAGTATTTT. The chain carries TRBV28 and TRBJ2-3; the match to TRBD2 covers 7 bases. CDR1 and CDR2 (germline): MDHEN, SYDVKM. Unmatched junction bases numbered 11, after V lost 7 bases and J lost 4 bases. The CDR3 has 15 amino acids. The full variable domain, in which reference TRBV28 and TRBJ2-3 provide the parts outside the CDR3, is DVKVTQSSRYLVKRTGEKVFLECVQDMDHENMFWYRQDPGLGLRLIYFSYDVKMKEKGDIPEGYSVSREKKERFSLILESASTNQTSMYLCASTSRGRAPDTQYFGPGTRLTVL.